What follows are 21 T cell receptor beta chains derived from one specimen sequenced in a study of vaccination effects on CD4 cells after COVID-19. Their antigen targets remain unknown. The assay was immunoSEQ multiplex PCR, and TCRdb's table has in-frame clones only and misses some. This table has about 47,000 clones, approximately 70% appearing once. After less than 11 days in culture, the CD4+ T cells were isolated. Participants were given two doses of BNT162b2 or mRNA-1273 vaccine. The starting material was CD4+ T cells from PBMCs cultured without peptide, obtained after COVID-19 vaccination. Receptors originate from a human donor who received a COVID-19 vaccine.

The table lists this clone with a few counts. Germline is not matched at one junction end, which may reflect a read error. V and J are TRBV30 and TRBJ1-4; 7 bases match TRBD1. From germline, CDR1 is GTSNPN and CDR2 SVGIG (reference sequence). The CDR3 runs 14 residues. This chain's CDR3 is CARRGQGTDEKLFF. Here the CDR3 DNA reads TGTGCCCGGAGGGGGCAGGGTACGGATGAAAAACTGTTTTTT.

V usage is TRBV10-3 and J usage is TRBJ2-7; 10 bases match TRBD2. In germline, CDR1 is ENHRY, CDR2 SYGVKD. This CDR3 is 16 amino acids long. J gave up 4 bases and V 9 bases, and 15 bases lay outside the gene matches. The CDR3 DNA sequence: TGTGCCATTGCCCGGGACACAGGACTAGCGGATTACGAGCAGTACTTC. Residues: CAIARDTGLADYEQYF.

This clone was seen a few times. The gene calls are TRBV5-4 and TRBJ2-1; D gene uncertain. CDR1 is SGHNT, CDR2 YYREEE, per germline (reference sequence). The CDR3 spans 13 residues. Deletions cut 0 bases from V and 10 bases from J, with 11 bases between. CDR3 loop: CASSLASFKEQFF. For the CDR3, the DNA is TGTGCCAGCAGCTTGGCGTCGTTTAAGGAGCAGTTCTTC.

V and J are TRBV11-2 and TRBJ2-7, with unresolved D. The CDR3 spans 17 residues. Germline V gives CDR1 SGHAT, CDR2 FQNNGV. The V gene lost 3 bases and the J gene lost 0 bases, with 18 bases spanning the gap. As DNA, the CDR3 is TGTGCCAGCAGCTTTTCGACCGGGCCAGCCAGCTCCTACGAGCAGTACTTC. Translating gives CASSFSTGPASSYEQYF.

This clone was counted a few times. The J gene is TRBJ1-2, the V gene TRBV7-2; TRBD1 agrees at 8 bases. Germline loops: CDR1 SGHTA, CDR2 FQGNSA. Trimming cost V 2 bases and J 3 bases; bases outside gene matches: 2. The length of the CDR3 is 14 residues. In DNA form, the CDR3 reads TGTGCCAGCAGCTTACAACAGGGGGACTATGGCTACACCTTC. This sequence encodes CASSLQQGDYGYTF.

The chain employs TRBV14 and TRBJ2-3; perhaps TRBD2 as D (5 bases). Germline values: CDR1 SGHDN, CDR2 FVKESK. The CDR3 length is 15 residues. V was trimmed by 1 base and J by 4 bases, leaving 12 bases between them. The CDR3 spells CASSQAVGLADTQYF. The CDR3 DNA follows: TGTGCCAGCAGCCAAGCAGTTGGACTCGCAGATACGCAGTATTTT.

This clone was picked up one time. The chain carries TRBV7-9 and TRBJ2-3, with 7 bases matching TRBD2. Losses at the gene ends were 1 base for V and 2 bases for J; bases not matched to a gene: 6. CDR1 and CDR2 from the germline V gene are SEHNR and FQNEAQ (reference sequence). CDR3 size: 16 residues. The CDR3 here is CASSLGTGGSTDTQYF. Here the CDR3 DNA reads TGTGCCAGCAGCTTAGGTACGGGAGGATCCACAGATACGCAGTATTTT.

Only a few counts were recorded for this clone. This chain uses TRBV6-5 with TRBJ2-2, with unresolved D. The germline V gene encodes CDR1 MNHEY and CDR2 SVGAGI. V lost 0 bases, J lost 6 bases, and 8 bases lay in between. The CDR3 contains 14 residues. CDR3 residues: CASSYSIGSGELFF. For the CDR3, the DNA is TGTGCCAGCAGTTACTCGATCGGATCCGGGGAGCTGTTTTTT.

V and J are TRBV5-1 and TRBJ2-5; either TRBD1 or TRBD2 may supply D (5 bases each). CDR3 length equals 16 residues. V lost 1 base, J lost 5 bases, and 18 bases lay in between. CDR1 and CDR2 from the germline V gene are SGHRS and YFSETQ. The CDR3 DNA reads TGCGCCAGCAGCTTGTCACCGGGACGGCGGTCGGAGACCCAGTACTTC. It yields the protein CASSLSPGRRSETQYF.

The chain has TRBV6-5 and TRBJ2-4; D uncertain. Germline V gives CDR1 MNHEY, CDR2 SVGAGI. The CDR3 consists of 14 residues. The germline V and J ends were trimmed by 6 bases and 0 bases, with 9 bases remaining between them. CDR3 in amino acids: CASRVELAKNIQYF. CDR3 sequence (DNA): TGTGCCAGCAGGGTGGAATTAGCCAAAAACATTCAGTACTTC.

The table lists this clone with a few counts. The chain uses TRBV20-1 and TRBJ2-7, with TRBD2 matching over 8 bases. This CDR3 has 15 residues. Looked up from germline, CDR1 is DFQATT and CDR2 is SNEGSKA (reference sequence). The V and J ends lost 3 bases and 4 bases, in that order; junction bases with no gene match: 11. CDR3: CSASRPGLENYEQYF. The CDR3 DNA reads as TGCAGTGCTAGTAGACCGGGACTAGAGAATTACGAGCAGTACTTC.

This clone was observed once. The V and J genes are TRBV4-2 and TRBJ2-1; 7 nucleotides agree with TRBD2. The CDR3 runs to 17 residues. With 1 base clipped from V and 6 bases from J, the junction kept 12 bases outside the gene matches. CDR1 and CDR2 from the germline V gene are LGHNA and YNFKEQ. The CDR3 sequence: CASSQGYRLAGPNEQFF. CDR3 nucleotide sequence: TGTGCCAGCAGCCAAGGGTATCGACTAGCAGGTCCCAATGAGCAGTTCTTC.

Many counts were recorded for this clone. The V gene is TRBV30, the J gene TRBJ2-3; a possible D gene is TRBD2 (5 bases). There are 13 residues in the CDR3. Germline assignment: CDR1 GTSNPN and CDR2 SVGIG (reference sequence). The V gene lost 2 bases and the J gene lost 4 bases, with 10 bases spanning the gap. The CDR3 nucleotides are TGTGCCTGGAGTCAGCGGAACTCAGATACGCAGTATTTT. Protein sequence: CAWSQRNSDTQYF.

This clone was found a few times. The chain carries TRBV7-8 and TRBJ1-2; possibly TRBD1 for D (5 bases). The V end was cut by 4 bases, the J end by 4 bases, with 16 bases between. From germline, CDR1 is SGHVS and CDR2 FQNEAQ. The CDR3 is 15 amino acids. The CDR3: CASSSDGRGAYGYTF. The CDR3 nucleotides read TGTGCCAGCAGCTCCGACGGGCGTGGGGCCTATGGCTACACCTTC.

This rearrangement joins TRBV9 to TRBJ1-4, with TRBD1 matching over 8 bases. Germline V lookup: CDR1 SGDLS, CDR2 YYNGEE. J was trimmed by 4 bases and V by 2 bases; bases with no gene match: 4. The CDR3 has 15 amino acids. The CDR3 DNA follows: TGTGCCAGCAGCGTCGGGACAGGTCATAATGAAAAACTGTTTTTT. It translates to CASSVGTGHNEKLFF. Full variable domain (missing parts from reference TRBV9 and TRBJ1-4): DSGVTQTPKHLITATGQRVTLRCSPRSGDLSVYWYQQSLDQGLQFLIQYYNGEERAKGNILERFSAQQFPDLHSELNLSSLELGDSALYFCASSVGTGHNEKLFFGSGTQLSVL.

Relative to its sample, this clone is medium-sized. This sequence joins TRBV5-1 and TRBJ2-1; no firm D call. This CDR3 has 14 residues. CDR1 is SGHRS, CDR2 YFSETQ, per germline. The ends were cut back, 0 bases at V and 8 bases at J, with 12 bases in the middle. DNA for the CDR3: TGCGCCAGCAGCTTGGGGAGTGTTATGGATGAGCAGTTCTTC. The encoded protein is CASSLGSVMDEQFF.

The rearrangement uses TRBV5-6 and TRBJ2-2; 11 positions match TRBD2. This CDR3 is built from 19 residues. Germline CDR1 SGHDT, CDR2 YYEEEE. The V gene end was trimmed by 2 bases and the J gene end by 6 bases; junction bases not matched to a gene: 15. CDR3 residues: CASSLIAGGPSVGAGELFF. The CDR3 DNA reads as TGTGCCAGCAGCTTAATAGCGGGAGGGCCATCAGTAGGAGCCGGGGAGCTGTTTTTT.

This clone came up a few times. The CDR3 DNA reads as TGTGCCAGCAGCCAATCCCGGGCAGAGAACACTGAAGCTTTCTTT. Residues: CASSQSRAENTEAFF. V and J are TRBV16 and TRBJ1-1; D ambiguous. The V end was cut by 0 bases, the J end by 1 base, with 9 bases between. This CDR3 has 15 residues. Germline lookup yields CDR1 KGHSY and CDR2 FQNENV.

The sample holds a few counts of this clone. The rearrangement joins TRBV5-1 to TRBJ2-1; 8 bases are shared with TRBD2. Germline V gene data show CDR1 as SGHRS and CDR2 as YFSETQ. Trimming cost V 4 bases and J 1 base; bases outside gene matches: 4. The CDR3 is 15 residues long. The CDR3 bases are TGCGCCAGCAGCCCTAGCGGGTTTTCCTACAATGAGCAGTTCTTC. Its translation: CASSPSGFSYNEQFF. Full variable domain (outside the CDR3, taken from reference TRBV5-1 and TRBJ2-1): KAGVTQTPRYLIKTRGQQVTLSCSPISGHRSVSWYQQTPGQGLQFLFEYFSETQRNKGNFPGRFSGRQFSNSRSEMNVSTLELGDSALYLCASSPSGFSYNEQFFGPGTRLTVL.

J is TRBJ2-2 and V is TRBV5-1; 9 positions match TRBD2. The J segment lost 6 bases and the V segment lost 2 bases, leaving 5 bases of the junction unmatched. CDR3 length equals 15 residues. The germline V gene has CDR1 SGHRS and CDR2 YFSETQ. The CDR3 DNA sequence: TGCGCCAGCAGCTTCAGTAGCGGGGGCCCCGGGGAGCTGTTTTTT. Translating it yields CASSFSSGGPGELFF.

The V call is TRBV7-9, the J call TRBJ2-1; 12 positions match TRBD1. The CDR3 covers 16 residues. With V trimmed by 5 bases and J by 5 bases, 7 bases remained unmatched. Germline CDR1 reads SEHNR; CDR2 reads FQNEAQ (reference sequence). CDR3 bases: TGTGCCAGCAGCCGAGCCGGGACAGGGGGCCACAATGAGCAGTTCTTC. Residues: CASSRAGTGGHNEQFF.